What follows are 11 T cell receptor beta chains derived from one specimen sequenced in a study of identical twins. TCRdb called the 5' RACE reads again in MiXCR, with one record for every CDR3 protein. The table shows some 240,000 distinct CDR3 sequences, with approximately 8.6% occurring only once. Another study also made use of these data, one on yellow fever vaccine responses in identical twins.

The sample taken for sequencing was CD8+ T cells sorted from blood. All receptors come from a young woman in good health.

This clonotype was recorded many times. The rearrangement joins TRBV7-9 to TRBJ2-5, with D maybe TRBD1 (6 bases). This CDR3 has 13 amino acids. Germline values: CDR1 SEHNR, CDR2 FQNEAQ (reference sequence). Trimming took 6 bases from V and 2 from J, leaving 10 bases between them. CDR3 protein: CASRMDRQETQYF. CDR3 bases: TGTGCCAGCAGGATGGACAGACAAGAGACCCAGTACTTC.

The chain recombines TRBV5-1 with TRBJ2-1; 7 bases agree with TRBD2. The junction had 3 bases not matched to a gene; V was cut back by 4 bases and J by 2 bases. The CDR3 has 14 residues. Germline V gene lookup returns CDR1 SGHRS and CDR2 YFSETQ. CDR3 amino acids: CASSRAGPYNEQFF. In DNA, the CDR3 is TGCGCCAGCAGCCGAGCGGGGCCCTACAATGAGCAGTTCTTC.

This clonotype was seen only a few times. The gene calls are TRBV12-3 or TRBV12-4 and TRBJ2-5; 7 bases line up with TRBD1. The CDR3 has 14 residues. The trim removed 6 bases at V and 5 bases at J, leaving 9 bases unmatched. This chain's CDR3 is CASRRPGQMETQYF. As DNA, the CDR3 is TGTGCCAGCAGAAGACCGGGACAGATGGAGACCCAGTACTTC.

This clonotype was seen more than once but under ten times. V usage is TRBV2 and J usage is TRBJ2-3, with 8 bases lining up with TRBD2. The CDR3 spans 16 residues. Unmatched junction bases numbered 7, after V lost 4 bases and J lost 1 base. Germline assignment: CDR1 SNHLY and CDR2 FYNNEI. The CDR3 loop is CASSGDSGIRTDTQYF. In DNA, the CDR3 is TGTGCCAGCAGTGGTGATAGCGGGATCCGCACAGATACGCAGTATTTT.

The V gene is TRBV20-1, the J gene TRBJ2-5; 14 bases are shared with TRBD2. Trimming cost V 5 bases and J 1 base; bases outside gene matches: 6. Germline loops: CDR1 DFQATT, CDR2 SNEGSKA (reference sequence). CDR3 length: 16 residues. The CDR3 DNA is TGCAGTGCTCGAAGACTAGCGGGAGGGGTCCAAGAGACCCAGTACTTC. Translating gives CSARRLAGGVQETQYF.

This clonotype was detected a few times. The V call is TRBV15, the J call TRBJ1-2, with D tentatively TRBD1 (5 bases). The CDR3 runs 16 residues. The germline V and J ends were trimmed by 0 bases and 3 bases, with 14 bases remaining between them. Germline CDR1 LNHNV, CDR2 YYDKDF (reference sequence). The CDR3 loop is CATSRDRGGSYYGYTF. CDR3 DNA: TGTGCCACCAGCAGAGATCGGGGGGGTTCATACTATGGCTACACCTTC.

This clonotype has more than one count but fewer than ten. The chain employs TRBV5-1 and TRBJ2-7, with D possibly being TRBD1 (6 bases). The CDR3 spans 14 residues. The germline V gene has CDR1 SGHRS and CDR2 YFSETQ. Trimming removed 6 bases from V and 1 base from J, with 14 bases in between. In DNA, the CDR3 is TGCGCCAGCACCATGGGGCAGGGGTCCTACGAGCAGTACTTC. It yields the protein CASTMGQGSYEQYF.

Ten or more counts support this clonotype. DNA for the CDR3: TGTGCCACCCTAGGGGGCCCGAACACCGGGGAGCTGTTTTTT. It translates to CATLGGPNTGELFF. J is TRBJ2-2 and V is TRBV10-3; 7 bases match TRBD1. The CDR3 totals 14 residues. Germline loops: CDR1 ENHRY, CDR2 SYGVKD. The ends lost 10 bases at V and 0 bases at J; junction bases unmatched: 5.

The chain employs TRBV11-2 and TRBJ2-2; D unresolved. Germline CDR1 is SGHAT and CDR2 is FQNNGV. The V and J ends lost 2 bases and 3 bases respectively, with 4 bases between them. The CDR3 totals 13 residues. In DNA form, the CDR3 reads TGTGCCAGCAGCTTATTAGACACCGGGGAGCTGTTTTTT. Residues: CASSLLDTGELFF. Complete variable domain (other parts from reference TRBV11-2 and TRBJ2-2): EAGVAQSPRYKIIEKRQSVAFWCNPISGHATLYWYQQILGQGPKLLIQFQNNGVVDDSQLPKDRFSAERLKGVDSTLKIQPAKLEDSAVYLCASSLLDTGELFFGEGSRLTVL.

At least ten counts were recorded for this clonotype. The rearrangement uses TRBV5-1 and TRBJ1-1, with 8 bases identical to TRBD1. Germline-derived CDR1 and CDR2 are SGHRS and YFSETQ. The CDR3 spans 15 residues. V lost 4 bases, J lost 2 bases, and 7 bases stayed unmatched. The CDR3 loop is CASSVGTGLNTEAFF. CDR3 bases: TGCGCCAGCAGCGTCGGGACAGGATTAAACACTGAAGCTTTCTTT.

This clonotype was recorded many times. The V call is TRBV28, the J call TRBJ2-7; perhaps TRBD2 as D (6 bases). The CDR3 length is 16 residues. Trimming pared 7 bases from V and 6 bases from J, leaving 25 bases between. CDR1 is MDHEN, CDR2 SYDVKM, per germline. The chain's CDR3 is CASTQGWAGTFSEQYF. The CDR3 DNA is TGTGCCAGCACTCAAGGCTGGGCAGGGACTTTCAGCGAGCAGTACTTC. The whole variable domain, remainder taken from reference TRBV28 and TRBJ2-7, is DVKVTQSSRYLVKRTGEKVFLECVQDMDHENMFWYRQDPGLGLRLIYFSYDVKMKEKGDIPEGYSVSREKKERFSLILESASTNQTSMYLCASTQGWAGTFSEQYFGPGTRLTVT.